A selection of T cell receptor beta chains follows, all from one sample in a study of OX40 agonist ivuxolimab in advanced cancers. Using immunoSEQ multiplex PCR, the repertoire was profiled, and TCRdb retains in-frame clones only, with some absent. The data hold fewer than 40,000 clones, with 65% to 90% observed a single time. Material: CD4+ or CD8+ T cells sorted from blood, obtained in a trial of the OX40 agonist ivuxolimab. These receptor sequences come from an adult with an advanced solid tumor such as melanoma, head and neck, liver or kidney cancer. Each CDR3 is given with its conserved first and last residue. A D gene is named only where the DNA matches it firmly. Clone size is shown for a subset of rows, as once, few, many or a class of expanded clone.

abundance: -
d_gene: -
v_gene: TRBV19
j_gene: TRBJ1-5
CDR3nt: TGTGCCAGTAGTATATCGGGGGTGCAGGGCCAGCCCCAGCATTTT
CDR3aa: CASSISGVQGQPQHF

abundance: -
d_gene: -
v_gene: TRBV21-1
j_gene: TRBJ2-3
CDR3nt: TGTGCCAGCATCCTAGCGGGGGGTACAGATACGCAGTATTTT
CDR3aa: CASILAGGTDTQYF

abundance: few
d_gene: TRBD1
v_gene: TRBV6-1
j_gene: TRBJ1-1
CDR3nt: TGTGCCAGCAGCGGGACAGGGGAGACTGAAGCTTTCTTT
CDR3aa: CASSGTGETEAFF

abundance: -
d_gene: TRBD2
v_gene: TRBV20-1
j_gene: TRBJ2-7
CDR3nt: TGCAAGGCGGGGGGCGACTACGAGCAGTACTTC
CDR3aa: CKAGGDYEQYF

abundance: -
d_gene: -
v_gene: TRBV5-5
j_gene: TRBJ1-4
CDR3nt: TGTGCCAGCAGCTTACGGGTCACGGATGAAAAACTGTTTTTT
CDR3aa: CASSLRVTDEKLFF

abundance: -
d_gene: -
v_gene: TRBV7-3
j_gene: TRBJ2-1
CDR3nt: TGTGCCAGCAGCTTCGGACCAGGGCAGAGGCAGTTCTTC
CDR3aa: CASSFGPGQRQFF

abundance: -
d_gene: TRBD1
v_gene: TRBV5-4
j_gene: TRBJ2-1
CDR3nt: TGTGCCAGCAGCCGCCGGGACAGGGGTCCCAATGAGCAGTTCTTC
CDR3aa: CASSRRDRGPNEQFF

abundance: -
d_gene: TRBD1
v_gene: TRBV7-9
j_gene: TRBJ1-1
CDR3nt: TGTGCCAGCAGCTTAATCGACAGGGGGAGGGGCACTGAAGCTTTCTTT
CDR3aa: CASSLIDRGRGTEAFF

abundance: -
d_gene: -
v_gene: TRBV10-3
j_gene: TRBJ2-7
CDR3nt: TGTGCCATCAGTGAAGCTACAGGGATTTCCCACGAGCAGTACTTC
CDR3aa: CAISEATGISHEQYF

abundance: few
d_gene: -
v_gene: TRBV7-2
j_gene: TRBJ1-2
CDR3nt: TGTGCCAGCAGCATGGACGGGAACTATGGCTACACCTTC
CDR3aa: CASSMDGNYGYTF